The clone carrying this T cell receptor (beta chain) was seen only a few times. This sample is part of a study of PD-1 blockade in mismatch repair-deficient tumors. Generated by immunoSEQ multiplex PCR, the TCRdb table keeps only in-frame clones and is missing some. Of some 110,000 clones listed, around three quarters are singletons. CDR1 is SGHNT, CDR2 YYREEE, per germline (reference sequence). The CDR3 extends over 14 amino acids. Trimming cost V 3 bases and J 6 bases, with 12 bases left between them. The rearrangement links TRBV5-4 to TRBJ1-4; D ambiguous. The TCR was taken from an adult with mismatch repair-deficient cancer. The source was peripheral blood, collected around 60 weeks after starting pembrolizumab. The CDR3 DNA reads as TGTGCCAGCAGCTCAAAGGGTGGGGATGAAAAACTGTTTTTT. This codes for CASSSKGGDEKLFF.